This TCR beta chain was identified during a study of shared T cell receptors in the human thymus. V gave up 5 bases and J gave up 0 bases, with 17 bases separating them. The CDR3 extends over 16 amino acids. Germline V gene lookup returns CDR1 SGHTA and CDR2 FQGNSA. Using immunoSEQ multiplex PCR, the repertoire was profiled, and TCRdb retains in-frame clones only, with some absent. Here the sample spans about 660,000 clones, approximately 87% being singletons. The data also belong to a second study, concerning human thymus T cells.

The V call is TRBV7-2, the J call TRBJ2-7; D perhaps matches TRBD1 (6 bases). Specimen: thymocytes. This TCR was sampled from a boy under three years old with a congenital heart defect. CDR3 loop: CASSLGWDTYSYEQYF. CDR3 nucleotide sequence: TGTGCCAGCAGCCTAGGCTGGGACACTTACTCCTACGAGCAGTACTTC.